Listed below are T cell receptor beta chains from one sample, sequenced in a study of T cell clones after liver transplantation. Clones were read by immunoSEQ multiplex PCR, and TCRdb kept only the in-frame ones, dropping some. The repertoire consists of about 2,300 clones, with about a fifth occurring once and the leading ten covering 15%. Antigens for these TCRs are unknown. Sequencing used CD8+ T cells from cultured PBMCs. All receptors derive from a human patient who received a liver transplant. A share of the T cells may be of graft donor origin. Each CDR3 is given with its conserved first and last residue. Each record gives: J gene, D gene, clone size, V gene, CDR3 length, CDR3 DNA, CDR3 protein. D genes are given only for firm matches. Rows give clone size only sometimes, using once, few, many, or a class for an expanded clone.

j_call: TRBJ2-1
d_call: .
clone_size: .
v_call: TRBV27
cdr3_length: 12
cdr3_nt: TGTGCCAGCAGGCTAGGGTCCAATGAGCAGTTCTTC
cdr3_aa: CASRLGSNEQFF

j_call: TRBJ2-1
d_call: .
clone_size: .
v_call: TRBV6-1
cdr3_length: 14
cdr3_nt: TGTGCCAGCAGATCCGGGACCTCCATGAATGAGCAGTTCTTC
cdr3_aa: CASRSGTSMNEQFF

j_call: TRBJ1-2
d_call: .
clone_size: large
v_call: TRBV28
cdr3_length: 13
cdr3_nt: TGTGCCAGCAGTTTGTTCCCAGCCCATGGCTACACCTTC
cdr3_aa: CASSLFPAHGYTF

j_call: TRBJ1-5
d_call: .
clone_size: .
v_call: TRBV2
cdr3_length: 13
cdr3_nt: TGTGCCAGCAGCCGGGGCGGCAATCAGCCCCAGCATTTT
cdr3_aa: CASSRGGNQPQHF

j_call: TRBJ2-7
d_call: TRBD1
clone_size: .
v_call: TRBV19
cdr3_length: 14
cdr3_nt: TGTGCCAGTAGTATGGTGACAGGGGCTTACGAGCATTACTTC
cdr3_aa: CASSMVTGAYEHYF

j_call: TRBJ2-7
d_call: TRBD2
clone_size: .
v_call: TRBV7-2
cdr3_length: 13
cdr3_nt: TGTGCCAGCAGCCGGGACTACTCCTACGAGCAGTACTTC
cdr3_aa: CASSRDYSYEQYF

j_call: TRBJ1-2
d_call: .
clone_size: .
v_call: TRBV5-7
cdr3_length: 17
cdr3_nt: TGTGCCAGCAGCTTAACAGCGGGCGAGGGGGGACCCTATGGCTACACCTTC
cdr3_aa: CASSLTAGEGGPYGYTF

j_call: TRBJ1-5
d_call: .
clone_size: medium-sized
v_call: TRBV28
cdr3_length: 14
cdr3_nt: TGTGCCAGCAGTTTATGGCAGGGAGGCCAGCCCCAGCATTTT
cdr3_aa: CASSLWQGGQPQHF

j_call: TRBJ2-6
d_call: TRBD2
clone_size: .
v_call: TRBV11-2
cdr3_length: 17
cdr3_nt: TGTGCCTGCGGGGGGGGACAGTTTATCTCTGGGGCCAACGTCCTGACTTTC
cdr3_aa: CACGGGQFISGANVLTF

j_call: TRBJ2-3
d_call: .
clone_size: .
v_call: TRBV9
cdr3_length: 14
cdr3_nt: TGTGCCAGCAGCCAAGAGTGGCCCTTAGATACGCAGTATTTT
cdr3_aa: CASSQEWPLDTQYF

j_call: TRBJ2-1
d_call: .
clone_size: .
v_call: TRBV19
cdr3_length: 13
cdr3_nt: TGTGCCAGTAGTATAGTAACCGGCGGTGAGCAGTTCTTC
cdr3_aa: CASSIVTGGEQFF

j_call: TRBJ2-1
d_call: .
clone_size: medium-sized
v_call: TRBV27
cdr3_length: 15
cdr3_nt: TGTGCCAGCAGTTATGGGAGTAGCTCCTACAATGAGCAGTTCTTC
cdr3_aa: CASSYGSSSYNEQFF

j_call: TRBJ2-2
d_call: .
clone_size: .
v_call: TRBV30
cdr3_length: 14
cdr3_nt: TGTGCCTGGAGTGTAGGAGATTATAGCGGGGAGCTGTTTTTT
cdr3_aa: CAWSVGDYSGELFF

j_call: TRBJ1-6
d_call: .
clone_size: few
v_call: TRBV28
cdr3_length: 15
cdr3_nt: TGTGCCAGCAGTCCTAACAGGGTCTTTAATTCACCCCTCCACTTT
cdr3_aa: CASSPNRVFNSPLHF

j_call: TRBJ2-3
d_call: .
clone_size: medium-sized
v_call: TRBV28
cdr3_length: 12
cdr3_nt: TGTGCCAGCAGTGGAATATCAGATACGCAGTATTTT
cdr3_aa: CASSGISDTQYF

j_call: TRBJ1-5
d_call: .
clone_size: once
v_call: TRBV21-1
cdr3_length: 17
cdr3_nt: TGTGCCAGCAGCGGATTGGTAGCTACATGGCATCATCAGCCCCAGCATTTT
cdr3_aa: CASSGLVATWHHQPQHF

j_call: TRBJ1-1
d_call: .
clone_size: .
v_call: TRBV6-6
cdr3_length: 15
cdr3_nt: TGTGCCAGCAGTACCGGCCCCGAGAGAGTTACTGAAGCTTTCTTT
cdr3_aa: CASSTGPERVTEAFF

j_call: TRBJ1-1
d_call: .
clone_size: .
v_call: TRBV11-1
cdr3_length: 15
cdr3_nt: TGTGCCAGCAGCTTAGCTACCCTCGGCGGGGCTGAAGCTTTCTTT
cdr3_aa: CASSLATLGGAEAFF

j_call: TRBJ2-7
d_call: TRBD1
clone_size: .
v_call: TRBV28
cdr3_length: 15
cdr3_nt: TGTGCCAGCAGTGCAGACAGGGGGTTACTCTACGAGCAGTACTTC
cdr3_aa: CASSADRGLLYEQYF

j_call: TRBJ2-3
d_call: TRBD1
clone_size: medium-sized
v_call: TRBV27
cdr3_length: 16
cdr3_nt: TGTGCCAGCTATACCTCAGGGGGCAGGGGCACAGATACGCAGTATTTT
cdr3_aa: CASYTSGGRGTDTQYF

j_call: TRBJ2-6
d_call: .
clone_size: .
v_call: TRBV2
cdr3_length: 16
cdr3_nt: TGTGCCAGCAGTGAAGGCGCTCGGCAGAACCCGAACGTCCTGACTTTC
cdr3_aa: CASSEGARQNPNVLTF

j_call: TRBJ2-7
d_call: .
clone_size: .
v_call: TRBV9
cdr3_length: 15
cdr3_nt: TGTGCCAGCAGCGTAGTTATCTTAGTGTTTTGCGAGCAGTACTTC
cdr3_aa: CASSVVILVFCEQYF

j_call: TRBJ1-5
d_call: TRBD1
clone_size: .
v_call: TRBV15
cdr3_length: 15
cdr3_nt: TGTGCCACCAGCCTCGGGACAGATGGAGAGCAGCCCCAGCATTTT
cdr3_aa: CATSLGTDGEQPQHF

j_call: TRBJ2-7
d_call: TRBD2
clone_size: .
v_call: TRBV6-5
cdr3_length: 14
cdr3_nt: TGTGCCAGCAGTAACAGCGGGAGGCCCTACGAGCAGTACTTC
cdr3_aa: CASSNSGRPYEQYF

j_call: TRBJ2-1
d_call: TRBD1
clone_size: once
v_call: TRBV5-1
cdr3_length: 16
cdr3_nt: TGCGCCAGCAGCCCCCGGGACAGAATGAATTACAATGACCAGTTCTTC
cdr3_aa: CASSPRDRMNYNDQFF

j_call: TRBJ2-6
d_call: .
clone_size: once
v_call: TRBV23-1
cdr3_length: 16
cdr3_nt: TGCGCCAGCAGTTGGCGCGTACAAAGTCGGGCCAACGTCCTGACTTTC
cdr3_aa: CASSWRVQSRANVLTF

j_call: TRBJ2-7
d_call: .
clone_size: .
v_call: TRBV27
cdr3_length: 15
cdr3_nt: TGTGCCAGCAGTCCCGGGGCGGACACCGGCTACGAGCAGTACTTC
cdr3_aa: CASSPGADTGYEQYF